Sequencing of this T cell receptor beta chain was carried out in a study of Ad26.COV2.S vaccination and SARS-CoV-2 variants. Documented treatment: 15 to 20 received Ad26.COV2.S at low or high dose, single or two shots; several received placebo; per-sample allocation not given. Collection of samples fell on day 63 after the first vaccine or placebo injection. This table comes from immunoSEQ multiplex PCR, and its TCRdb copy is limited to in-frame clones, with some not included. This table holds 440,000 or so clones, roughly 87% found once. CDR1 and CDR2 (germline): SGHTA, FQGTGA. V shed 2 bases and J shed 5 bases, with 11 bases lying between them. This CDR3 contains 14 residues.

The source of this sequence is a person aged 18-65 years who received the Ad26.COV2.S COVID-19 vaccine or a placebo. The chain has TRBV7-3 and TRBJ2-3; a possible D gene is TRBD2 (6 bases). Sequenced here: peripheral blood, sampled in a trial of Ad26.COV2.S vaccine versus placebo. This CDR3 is CASSLDGSGDTQYF. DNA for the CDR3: TGTGCCAGCAGCTTAGACGGGAGTGGAGATACGCAGTATTTT.